This TCR beta chain is drawn from a study of OX40 agonist ivuxolimab in advanced cancers. Produced via immunoSEQ multiplex PCR; TCRdb's table is partial and in-frame only. Among 60,000 to 65,000 clones listed, under 90% were seen once. By share, this clone ranks as medium-sized. The TCR was taken from an adult with an advanced solid tumor such as melanoma, head and neck, liver or kidney cancer. The input for sequencing was CD4+ or CD8+ T cells sorted from blood, taken in a trial of the OX40 agonist ivuxolimab.

The CDR3 bases are TGTGCCAGCAGTGAAGTGTTAGGGCCCAATCAGCCCCAGCATTTT. The encoded protein is CASSEVLGPNQPQHF. V gene TRBV6-1 combines with J gene TRBJ1-5; no definite D call. The germline V gene encodes CDR1 MNHNS and CDR2 SASEGT. Trimming stripped 1 base from V and 3 bases from J, with 10 bases between. This CDR3 spans 15 amino acids.